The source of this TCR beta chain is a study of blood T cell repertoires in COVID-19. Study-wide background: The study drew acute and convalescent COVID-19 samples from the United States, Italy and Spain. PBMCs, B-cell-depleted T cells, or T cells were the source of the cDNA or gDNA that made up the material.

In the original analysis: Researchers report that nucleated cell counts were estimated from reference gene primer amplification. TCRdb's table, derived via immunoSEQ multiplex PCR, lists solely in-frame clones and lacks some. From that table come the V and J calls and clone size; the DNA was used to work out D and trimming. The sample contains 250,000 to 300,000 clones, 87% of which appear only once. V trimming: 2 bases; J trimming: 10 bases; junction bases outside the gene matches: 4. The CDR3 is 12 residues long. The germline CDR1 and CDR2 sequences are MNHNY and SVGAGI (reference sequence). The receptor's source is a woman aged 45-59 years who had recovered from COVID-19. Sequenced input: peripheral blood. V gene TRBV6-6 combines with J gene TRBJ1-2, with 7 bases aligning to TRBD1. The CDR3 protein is CASSYRTGLYTF. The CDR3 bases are TGTGCCAGCAGTTACCGGACAGGACTCTACACCTTC.